A selection of T cell receptor beta chains follows, all from one sample in a study of CD8 T cells in ankylosing spondylitis. TCRdb re-analysed the 5' RACE reads in MiXCR, keeping a single row per CDR3 protein. This sample has just over 300,000 distinct CDR3 sequences, with more than 20% found just once. Sequenced input: blood, either unsorted or a sorted T cell fraction (not recorded which). The receptors were sampled from a female donor with ankylosing spondylitis or in good health (not recorded which). CDR3s include the opening cysteine and the closing phenylalanine or tryptophan. D genes are given only for firm matches. Where a row states a size, it is once, few, many or the class of an expanded clone; other rows omit it.

cdr3_nt	cdr3_aa	d_call	clone_size	cdr3_length	v_call	j_call
TGTGCCAGCAGCCCAGGACTAGCGGGAGTCACAGATACGCAGTATTTT	CASSPGLAGVTDTQYF	TRBD2	NA	16	TRBV5-6	TRBJ2-3
TGTGCCAGCAGCTTAGGGAGGGCCAGAAACATTCAGTACTTC	CASSLGRARNIQYF	NA	NA	14	TRBV7-2	TRBJ2-4
TGTGCCAGCAGTTACTCGACAAGGGAGAATCAGCCCCAGCATTTT	CASSYSTRENQPQHF	NA	few	15	TRBV6-5	TRBJ1-5
TGTGCCAGCAGCCTCCGGCAAGCCGGGGAGCTGTTTTTT	CASSLRQAGELFF	NA	NA	13	TRBV11-3	TRBJ2-2
TGTGCCAGCAGCTACTCCGGACAGGGCAATTCACCCCTCCACTTT	CASSYSGQGNSPLHF	TRBD1	few	15	TRBV3-1	TRBJ1-6
TGTGCCAGCAGCCCAGGGACAGGGAAAGAGACCCAGTACTTC	CASSPGTGKETQYF	TRBD1	few	14	TRBV7-2	TRBJ2-5
TGTGCCAGCAGTCCGCCGGGAGGGGACACCACTGGGGCCAACGTCCTGACTTTC	CASSPPGGDTTGANVLTF	TRBD2	NA	18	TRBV12-3/TRBV12-4	TRBJ2-6
TGTGCCAGCAGCCTCAGGGTACTCCAAGAGACCCAGTACTTC	CASSLRVLQETQYF	NA	NA	14	TRBV5-6	TRBJ2-5
TGTGCCAGCAGTTACGGTCACCGGGACAACTATGGCTACACCTTC	CASSYGHRDNYGYTF	NA	NA	15	TRBV6-5	TRBJ1-2
TGTGCCACCAGCCTGGGAGTGGGCGGACAAGAGACCCAGTACTTC	CATSLGVGGQETQYF	NA	NA	15	TRBV15	TRBJ2-5
TGTGCCAGCATCACCTGGGGCGGGAGGGATACGCAGTATTTT	CASITWGGRDTQYF	TRBD2	NA	14	TRBV5-6	TRBJ2-3
TGTGCCAGCATGCCCGGGACCAGGGGTAATGAAAAACTGTTTTTT	CASMPGTRGNEKLFF	NA	NA	15	TRBV19	TRBJ1-4
TGTGCCAGCAGCTACCACACAGATACGCAGTATTTT	CASSYHTDTQYF	NA	few	12	TRBV3-1	TRBJ2-3
TGTGCCTCCGGGGTGGAGGGTGAAGCTTTCTTT	CASGVEGEAFF	NA	few	11	TRBV10-3	TRBJ1-1
TGTGCCAGCTCAGAGAGGGGGGGGCGCCACGAGCAGTACTTC	CASSERGGRHEQYF	NA	NA	14	TRBV7-2	TRBJ2-7
TGTGCCAGCAGCGTTCAGGGGACGGGGGAGCTGTTTTTT	CASSVQGTGELFF	NA	few	13	TRBV6-1	TRBJ2-2
TGTGCCTGGACAGCTGAGGACGAAAAACTGTTTTTT	CAWTAEDEKLFF	NA	NA	12	TRBV30	TRBJ1-4
TGTGCCAGCATCCCGGGACTTAACACAGATACGCAGTATTTT	CASIPGLNTDTQYF	NA	NA	14	TRBV6-1	TRBJ2-3
TGTGCCAGCACTATACTAGCGGGAGAGAGGGGTGAGCAGTTCTTC	CASTILAGERGEQFF	TRBD2	many	15	TRBV12-3/TRBV12-4	TRBJ2-1
TGCAGTGCTAGACGGTCGGGACACCCGAACACTGAAGCTTTCTTT	CSARRSGHPNTEAFF	NA	NA	15	TRBV20-1	TRBJ1-1
TGTGCCACCAGCAGGGCCTTAACAGGAACTCAAAAGACCCAGTACTTC	CATSRALTGTQKTQYF	NA	once	16	TRBV15	TRBJ2-5
TGCAGTGCTAGAAGACTAACAGATACGCAGTATTTT	CSARRLTDTQYF	NA	NA	12	TRBV20-1	TRBJ2-3
TGTGCCAGCAGAACAGGGGTAGGGGAGACCCAGTACTTC	CASRTGVGETQYF	TRBD1	few	13	TRBV12-3/TRBV12-4	TRBJ2-5
TGTGCCAGCAGTTACGGCGGGACCGCGGCAGATACGCAGTATTTT	CASSYGGTAADTQYF	NA	NA	15	TRBV6-5	TRBJ2-3
TGTGCCAGCAGCTTGGGACAGGGGTTGAACACTGAAGCTTTCTTT	CASSLGQGLNTEAFF	TRBD1	few	15	TRBV5-5	TRBJ1-1
TGTGCCAGCAGCTTAGGACAGGGCTACTACGAGCAGTACTTC	CASSLGQGYYEQYF	TRBD1	NA	14	TRBV7-6	TRBJ2-7
TGTGCCAGCAGTTACCCCAGGGTGAGGAACAATGAGCAGTTCTTC	CASSYPRVRNNEQFF	NA	few	15	TRBV6-2/TRBV6-3	TRBJ2-1
TGTGCCAGCAGAGGGGCCCCGTCTGGAGGGGAGCAGTACTTC	CASRGAPSGGEQYF	NA	NA	14	TRBV28	TRBJ2-7
TGCGCCAGCAGCATAAGAAGGGGCGATGAGCAGTTCTTC	CASSIRRGDEQFF	NA	NA	13	TRBV5-1	TRBJ2-1
TGTGCCAGCAGCCTCGAGGACCTCCGACAGACCCAGTACTTC	CASSLEDLRQTQYF	NA	few	14	TRBV5-4	TRBJ2-5
TGCAGTGCAATTACAGGGGTCTCCTACGAGCAGTACTTC	CSAITGVSYEQYF	TRBD1	many	13	TRBV20-1	TRBJ2-7
TGCGCCAGCAGCTCAGGACTAGCGGGAAGCACAGATACGCAGTATTTT	CASSSGLAGSTDTQYF	TRBD2	NA	16	TRBV5-1	TRBJ2-3
TGTGCCAGCAGCTTCGGTCAGCTTTCGGTGCAGTACTTC	CASSFGQLSVQYF	NA	NA	13	TRBV5-8	TRBJ2-7
TGTGCCAGCAGCTTCAACGGAGGATCTGGCTACACCTTC	CASSFNGGSGYTF	NA	NA	13	TRBV27	TRBJ1-2
TGTGCCAGCACCGGACAGGGAGGTGGCTACACCTTC	CASTGQGGGYTF	TRBD1	NA	12	TRBV6-6	TRBJ1-2
TGTGCCAGCAGCGTAGCTCCTAGCGGGAGCTACAATGAGCAGTTCTTC	CASSVAPSGSYNEQFF	TRBD2	NA	16	TRBV9	TRBJ2-1
TGTGCCTCCCGGCGGGAGGACGGCTACGAGCAGTACTTC	CASRREDGYEQYF	TRBD2	many	13	TRBV12-3/TRBV12-4	TRBJ2-7
TGCAGTGCTAGCTTCATGGGCTGGCCGGGGGAGCAGTACTTC	CSASFMGWPGEQYF	NA	few	14	TRBV20-1	TRBJ2-7
TGTGCCTTTCTAGGGGGAAATCAGCCCCAGCATTTT	CAFLGGNQPQHF	NA	NA	12	TRBV30	TRBJ1-5
TGTGCCAGCAGTACTCGACAACCCCAGGCTCCCCTGTACTTC	CASSTRQPQAPLYF	NA	many	14	TRBV25-1	TRBJ2-5
TGTGCCAGCAGCTTAGTTGGGCTCAAGCAGTTCTTC	CASSLVGLKQFF	NA	NA	12	TRBV7-8	TRBJ2-1
TGTGCCAGCAGCCAATGGTCACAGAGAAACAATGAGCAGTTCTTC	CASSQWSQRNNEQFF	NA	few	15	TRBV3-1	TRBJ2-1
TGCAGTGCACCTTGGCGGGGGTACAATGAGCAGTTCTTC	CSAPWRGYNEQFF	TRBD2	few	13	TRBV20-1	TRBJ2-1
TGTGCCAGCACCCCAGGGAGGGACTACTATGGCTACACCTTC	CASTPGRDYYGYTF	NA	many	14	TRBV25-1	TRBJ1-2
TGTGCCACCAGCACGGACAGAGCCACAGATACGCAGTATTTT	CATSTDRATDTQYF	NA	NA	14	TRBV15	TRBJ2-3